Listed here are 29 T cell receptor beta chains from one sample, sequenced in a study of T-cell reconstitution after alpha-beta-depleted transplantation in children. Unique molecular identifiers were used to barcode this TCRbeta library. TCRdb fed the PCR reads into MiXCR, producing one record per CDR3 protein. The sample has 700,000 to 850,000 distinct CDR3 sequences; roughly 15% are singletons. The sequencing here drew on PBMCs, mostly from graft donor cells, taken 360 days after TCRalphabeta/CD19-depleted stem cell transplant. The receptors stem from a male patient aged 5 to 17 who had a stem cell transplant for acute lymphoblastic leukemia, so the T cells may come from the graft donor.

This clonotype was seen repeatedly, ten times or more. V usage is TRBV10-3 and J usage is TRBJ2-7; TRBD1 might be the D (5 bases). This CDR3 comprises 15 residues. V was cut by 0 bases and J by 2 bases, with 11 bases left in between. Germline CDR1 ENHRY, CDR2 SYGVKD. CDR3 nucleotide sequence: TGTGCCATCAGTGAGTCGCCAGGGTTCACCTACGAGCAGTACTTC. This encodes CAISESPGFTYEQYF.

The genes are TRBV20-1 and TRBJ2-3, with 10 bases identical to TRBD2. Germline-derived CDR1 and CDR2 are DFQATT and SNEGSKA (reference sequence). Unmatched junction bases numbered 8, after V lost 2 bases and J lost 6 bases. CDR3 length: 15 residues. Written as DNA, the CDR3 is TGCAGTGCTAGACAGCGGGAGGGCCGGGTGGATACGCAGTATTTT. The encoded protein is CSARQREGRVDTQYF.

The chain has TRBV7-9 and TRBJ2-5, with TRBD2 as a possible D gene (6 bases). The CDR3 has 15 residues. CDR1 and CDR2 from the germline V gene are SEHNR and FQNEAQ (reference sequence). V gave up 2 bases and J gave up 4 bases, with 14 bases separating them. Here the CDR3 DNA reads TGTGCCAGCAGCTTACACGGGAGTAGGGGAGAGACCCAGTACTTC. Translated, it gives CASSLHGSRGETQYF.

The rearrangement links TRBV2 to TRBJ2-7; TRBD2 is a possible D gene (5 bases). V was cut by 6 bases and J by 3 bases, with 15 bases left in between. This CDR3 is 14 amino acids long. Germline assignment: CDR1 SNHLY and CDR2 FYNNEI. CDR3 protein: CASRRVPRHYEQYF. For the CDR3, the DNA is TGTGCCAGCAGGCGGGTCCCCCGGCACTACGAGCAGTACTTC.

Ten or more counts support this clonotype. The CDR3 loop is CASSFVAGGNNEQFF. DNA of the CDR3: TGTGCCAGCAGTTTCGTAGCGGGAGGAAACAATGAGCAGTTCTTC. The chain joins TRBV12-3 or TRBV12-4 to TRBJ2-1; 10 nucleotides line up with TRBD2. The length of the CDR3 is 15 residues. V lost 3 bases and J lost 5; bases outside the gene matches: 4.

The rearrangement uses TRBV5-1 and TRBJ2-3, with D hard to call. Germline V gives CDR1 SGHRS, CDR2 YFSETQ. Trimming took 0 bases from V and 2 from J, leaving 7 bases between them. This CDR3 has 14 amino acids. The CDR3 coding sequence is TGCGCCAGCAGCTTGGATACCTTCACAGATACGCAGTATTTT. This codes for CASSLDTFTDTQYF.

This clonotype has more than one count but fewer than ten. The chain employs TRBV2 and TRBJ2-1; the match to TRBD2 covers 15 bases. Germline CDR1 SNHLY, CDR2 FYNNEI. With V trimmed by 7 bases and J by 8 bases, 6 bases remained unmatched. CDR3 length equals 15 residues. CDR3 sequence (DNA): TGTGCCAGCATCCGGACTAGCGGGAGGGCCCATGAGCAGTTCTTC. The encoded protein is CASIRTSGRAHEQFF.

The table lists this clonotype with a few counts. The chain joins TRBV3-1 to TRBJ2-1; D is undetermined. This CDR3 comprises 14 residues. CDR1 and CDR2 from the germline V gene are LGHDT and YNNKEL (reference sequence). The V end lost 3 bases, the J end lost 3 bases, and 9 bases lay between the germline ends. This CDR3 reads CASSHPAGYNEQFF. The DNA for the CDR3 is TGTGCCAGCAGCCACCCGGCAGGCTACAATGAGCAGTTCTTC.

This clonotype appeared a few times. The CDR3 is CASRAGVGELFF. The CDR3 region has the DNA TGTGCCAGCAGAGCAGGGGTAGGGGAGCTGTTTTTT. This chain joins TRBV6-6 and TRBJ2-2; D is possibly TRBD1 (6 bases). Trimming left V 6 bases short and J 8 bases short, with 10 bases between. Germline loops: CDR1 MNHNY, CDR2 SVGAGI (reference sequence). The CDR3 totals 12 residues.

This clonotype was detected only a few times. The chain couples TRBV6-1 to TRBJ1-4; a weak D match, TRBD1 (5 bases). This CDR3 has 16 residues. Germline V gene sequence: CDR1 MNHNS, CDR2 SASEGT. V gave up 6 bases and J gave up 2 bases, with 16 bases separating them. Written as DNA, the CDR3 is TGTGCCAGCAGAACCCAGGGAGGAGGCACTAATGAAAAACTGTTTTTT. Its translation: CASRTQGGGTNEKLFF.

This clonotype showed up just a few times. J is TRBJ2-3 and V is TRBV5-1; a weak D match, TRBD1 (6 bases). This CDR3 has 15 amino acids. The germline V and J ends were trimmed by 4 bases and 0 bases, with 12 bases remaining between them. In germline, CDR1 is SGHRS, CDR2 YFSETQ. The CDR3 DNA follows: TGCGCCAGCAGCAGGGGGACGCCGAGCACAGATACGCAGTATTTT. It translates to CASSRGTPSTDTQYF.

This rearrangement joins TRBV7-8 to TRBJ2-2, with D maybe TRBD2 (6 bases). Germline V gene sequence: CDR1 SGHVS, CDR2 FQNEAQ. This CDR3 is built from 18 residues. Between the trimmed V and J ends, which lost 2 bases and 2 bases, there was a span of 18 bases. In DNA, the CDR3 is TGTGCCAGCAGCTTAAAAATCCTGCGGGGCCCTAACACCGGGGAGCTGTTTTTT. This translates into CASSLKILRGPNTGELFF.

The chain joins TRBV7-9 to TRBJ2-7; D remains ambiguous. The germline V gene has CDR1 SEHNR and CDR2 FQNEAQ (reference sequence). V lost 0 bases and J lost 0, with 9 bases in between. This CDR3 has 15 amino acids. The CDR3 DNA reads as TGTGCCAGCAGCTTAGCATTCATGAGCTCCTACGAGCAGTACTTC. This translates into CASSLAFMSSYEQYF.

A word on this clonotype: Because the CDR3 is missing its conserved closing phenylalanine or tryptophan, this is likely a read error. The chain carries TRBV11-2 and TRBJ2-1, with D tentatively TRBD2 (5 bases). Germline V gene data show CDR1 as SGHAT and CDR2 as FQNNGV. Trimming removed 0 bases at V and 9 bases at J, with 21 bases between. The CDR3 loop spans 17 amino acids. The CDR3 loop is CASSLDQLVGVEGEQFS. The CDR3 DNA reads as TGTGCCAGCAGCTTAGATCAACTAGTGGGAGTAGAGGGTGAGCAGTTCTCC.

This clonotype was counted between two and nine times. This chain connects TRBV4-2 to TRBJ1-5; 8 positions match TRBD1. The junction had 10 bases not matched to a gene; V was cut back by 1 base and J by 11 bases. In germline, CDR1 is LGHNA, CDR2 YNFKEQ. The CDR3 is made up of 15 amino acids. CDR3 in amino acids: CASSQVVAGGKAQHF. The CDR3 DNA reads as TGTGCCAGCAGCCAAGTCGTGGCAGGGGGCAAGGCCCAGCATTTT.

Ten or more counts support this clonotype. The rearrangement joins TRBV15 to TRBJ2-5, with TRBD2 identical over 11 bases. The CDR3 covers 15 residues. From germline, CDR1 is LNHNV and CDR2 YYDKDF (reference sequence). The V gene end was trimmed by 9 bases and the J gene end by 4 bases; junction bases not matched to a gene: 10. This CDR3 is CATQHPLAGGETQYF. For the CDR3, the DNA is TGTGCCACTCAGCATCCTCTAGCGGGAGGAGAGACCCAGTACTTC.

This clonotype was counted once. The gene calls are TRBV20-1 and TRBJ2-1; D may be TRBD2 (6 bases). The germline CDR1 and CDR2 sequences are DFQATT and SNEGSKA (reference sequence). CDR3 length: 16 residues. V lost 1 base and J lost 0, with 13 bases in between. As DNA, the CDR3 is TGCAGTGCTAGAGTGCGGGGCGAGAGCTCCTACAATGAGCAGTTCTTC. Amino acid sequence: CSARVRGESSYNEQFF.

V usage is TRBV23-1 and J usage is TRBJ2-5; D may be TRBD1 or TRBD2 (5 bases each). TRBV23-1 counts as an open reading frame of uncertain function. Trimming took off 0 bases at V and 1 base at J, with 9 bases between the two ends. CDR3 length: 15 residues. CDR3 amino acids: CASSQSGGTQETQYF. The CDR3 DNA is TGCGCCAGCAGTCAATCGGGTGGGACCCAAGAGACCCAGTACTTC.

This clonotype has a handful of counts. This rearrangement joins TRBV20-1 to TRBJ2-2; 7 nucleotides agree with TRBD1. In germline, CDR1 is DFQATT, CDR2 SNEGSKA (reference sequence). The junction had 6 bases not matched to a gene; V was cut back by 8 bases and J by 0 bases. The CDR3 totals 14 residues. The CDR3 region has the DNA TGCAGTTCCGCCGGGACAGCGAACACCGGGGAGCTGTTTTTT. This translates into CSSAGTANTGELFF.

CDR3 loop: CASSQTSGRAETQYF. Here the CDR3 DNA reads TGTGCCAGCAGTCAGACTAGCGGGAGGGCGGAGACCCAGTACTTC. The genes are TRBV12-3 or TRBV12-4 and TRBJ2-5, with TRBD2 identical over 14 bases. Trimming cost V 5 bases and J 5 bases; bases outside gene matches: 4. The CDR3 extends over 15 amino acids.

The sample holds many counts of this clonotype. The chain employs TRBV12-3 or TRBV12-4 and TRBJ2-7; D uncertain. The CDR3 has 10 residues. Trimming shortened V by 2 bases and J by 6 bases, and 2 bases separated the two germline ends. The CDR3 DNA follows: TGTGCCAGCAGTTTACGCGAGCAGTACTTC. Translation: CASSLREQYF.

The rearrangement joins TRBV9 to TRBJ2-7; D call uncertain. Germline V gene data show CDR1 as SGDLS and CDR2 as YYNGEE. V was clipped by 0 bases and J by 7 bases, with 8 bases between them. The CDR3 totals 12 residues. CDR3 loop: CASSVDGWEQYF. Here the CDR3 DNA reads TGTGCCAGCAGCGTAGACGGCTGGGAGCAGTACTTC.

This clonotype occurred many times. The chain has TRBV5-1 and TRBJ2-7; TRBD2 matches at 11 bases. The CDR3 loop spans 15 amino acids. The V and J ends lost 2 bases and 4 bases, in that order; junction bases with no gene match: 5. From germline, CDR1 is SGHRS and CDR2 YFSETQ. The CDR3 region is CASSLTSGSRYEQYF. The DNA for the CDR3 is TGCGCCAGCAGCTTAACTAGCGGGAGTCGGTACGAGCAGTACTTC.

The V and J genes are TRBV30 and TRBJ2-1, with D unclear. The CDR3 sequence is 14 residues long. Trimming took off 2 bases at V and 3 bases at J, with 11 bases between the two ends. Germline V gene sequence: CDR1 GTSNPN, CDR2 SVGIG (reference sequence). CDR3 DNA: TGTGCCTGGAGTACCCAGTCGCACTACAATGAGCAGTTCTTC. Encoded protein: CAWSTQSHYNEQFF.

This clonotype occurred a few times. The chain couples TRBV29-1 to TRBJ1-2, with D unclear. Germline CDR1 reads SQVTM; CDR2 reads ANQGSEA. This CDR3 has 13 amino acids. The V gene lost 4 bases and the J gene lost 1 base, with 10 bases spanning the gap. Here the CDR3 reads CSVGEGFNYGYTF. DNA for the CDR3: TGCAGCGTTGGGGAGGGATTTAACTATGGCTACACCTTC.

This clonotype was recorded once. This chain joins TRBV24-1 and TRBJ2-7; 8 positions match TRBD1. The CDR3 length is 17 residues. The germline V gene encodes CDR1 KGHDR and CDR2 SFDVKD. V gave up 3 bases and J gave up 0 bases; unmatched junction bases: 9. CDR3 amino acids: CATSDIRTGRISYEQYF. The CDR3 bases are TGTGCCACCAGTGATATACGGACAGGGCGCATCTCCTACGAGCAGTACTTC.

This clonotype was picked up a small number of times. This chain joins TRBV11-2 and TRBJ2-3; D call uncertain. From germline, CDR1 is SGHAT and CDR2 FQNNGV. V lost 7 bases, J lost 3 bases, and 11 bases lay in between. This CDR3 is 13 amino acids long. The CDR3 loop reads CASTPPSTDTQYF. For the CDR3, the DNA is TGTGCCAGCACCCCCCCCAGTACAGATACGCAGTATTTT.

V and J are TRBV7-9 and TRBJ2-7; TRBD1 or TRBD2 may be the D gene (5 bases each). CDR3 length: 16 residues. Between the trimmed V and J ends, which lost 5 bases and 0 bases, there was a span of 17 bases. Germline CDR1 SEHNR, CDR2 FQNEAQ (reference sequence). This CDR3 is CASSPWDLSSSYEQYF. The CDR3 coding sequence is TGTGCCAGCAGCCCGTGGGACCTTTCGAGCTCCTACGAGCAGTACTTC.

The genes are TRBV13 and TRBJ2-2; TRBD2 agrees at 8 bases. Trimming removed 2 bases from V and 5 bases from J; junction bases left unmatched: 7. Germline loops: CDR1 PRHDT, CDR2 FYEKMQ (reference sequence). This CDR3 is 16 amino acids long. The CDR3 DNA sequence: TGTGCCAGCAGCTTACCGGGACTAGTAGGAACCGGGGAGCTGTTTTTT. Translating it yields CASSLPGLVGTGELFF.